What follows are 28 T cell receptor beta chains derived from one specimen sequenced in a study of T cells after yellow fever vaccination. One entry per CDR3 protein results from TCRdb running MiXCR on the 5' RACE reads. The table lists roughly 350,000 distinct CDR3 sequences, over 4% of them singletons. The source material was PBMCs, sampled 5 days after the yellow fever booster vaccination. Receptors originate from a man younger than 35 who received the YFV17D yellow fever vaccine.

This rearrangement joins TRBV19 to TRBJ1-5, with D unclear. Germline V gene lookup returns CDR1 LNHDA and CDR2 SQIVND (reference sequence). The CDR3 loop spans 13 amino acids. Trimming removed 6 bases at V and 2 bases at J, with 8 bases between. The CDR3 loop is CASRLDRNQPQHF. The CDR3 region has the DNA TGTGCCAGTAGGTTAGATCGCAATCAGCCCCAGCATTTT.

This clonotype was picked up many times. The genes are TRBV30 and TRBJ1-2; D unresolved. Trimming took 4 bases from V and 5 from J, leaving 11 bases between them. The CDR3 loop spans 12 amino acids. Germline V gene lookup returns CDR1 GTSNPN and CDR2 SVGIG (reference sequence). Here the CDR3 reads CAWTPGFYGYTF. In DNA form, the CDR3 reads TGTGCCTGGACTCCGGGGTTTTATGGCTACACCTTC.

This clonotype was seen a few times. The chain couples TRBV27 to TRBJ1-2; D not resolved. V shed 8 bases and J shed 3 bases, with 16 bases lying between them. The CDR3 is 14 residues long. The germline gives CDR1 MNHEY, CDR2 SMNVEV (reference sequence). The CDR3 spells CASAHLDRYYGYTF. The CDR3 region has the DNA TGTGCCAGCGCCCACCTCGACCGATACTATGGCTACACCTTC.

The chain is built from TRBV7-9 and TRBJ2-1, with TRBD2 identical over 13 bases. V trimming: 2 bases; J trimming: 6 bases; junction bases outside the gene matches: 1. This CDR3 has 15 amino acids. Germline CDR1 SEHNR, CDR2 FQNEAQ (reference sequence). This CDR3 reads CASSLTSGGGNEQFF. CDR3 DNA: TGTGCCAGCAGCTTAACTAGCGGGGGGGGCAATGAGCAGTTCTTC.

V is TRBV7-2 and J is TRBJ2-1, with D possibly called TRBD1 or TRBD2 (5 bases each). With 4 bases removed from V and 10 bases from J, the gap between germline ends came to 14 bases. Germline-derived CDR1 and CDR2 are SGHTA and FQGNSA. The CDR3 runs to 13 residues. This CDR3 is CASSSRGVKEQFF. CDR3 nucleotides: TGTGCCAGCAGCTCCCGAGGGGTCAAAGAGCAGTTCTTC. The full variable domain, its missing parts supplied by reference TRBV7-2 and TRBJ2-1, is GAGVSQSPSNKVTEKGKDVELRCDPISGHTALYWYRQSLGQGLEFLIYFQGNSAPDKSGLPSDRFSAERTGGSVSTLTIQRTQQEDSAVYLCASSSRGVKEQFFGPGTRLTVL.

The rearrangement uses TRBV20-1 and TRBJ1-1; D unresolved. The germline V gene encodes CDR1 DFQATT and CDR2 SNEGSKA (reference sequence). The CDR3 loop spans 10 amino acids. V dropped 3 bases and J dropped 7 bases, with 6 bases sitting between them. The CDR3 sequence is CSASSNEAFF. CDR3 DNA: TGCAGTGCTAGTTCTAATGAAGCTTTCTTT.

This chain uses TRBV19 with TRBJ2-1, with a tentative D call TRBD1 (6 bases). V lost 7 bases and J 7 bases, leaving 11 bases between the germline ends. The CDR3 has 12 residues. Germline values: CDR1 LNHDA, CDR2 SQIVND (reference sequence). The chain's CDR3 is CASTWGQNEQFF. The CDR3 DNA follows: TGTGCCAGTACCTGGGGGCAAAATGAGCAGTTCTTC.

CDR3 DNA sequence: TGTGCCAGCAGTCCGGGACAGGGGGCTTGGGAGCAGTACGTC. Translating it yields CASSPGQGAWEQYV. This chain uses TRBV12-3 or TRBV12-4 with TRBJ2-7; 12 bases fit TRBD1. The CDR3 covers 14 residues. The junction had 6 bases not matched to a gene; V was cut back by 5 bases and J by 7 bases.

V is TRBV7-2 and J is TRBJ1-5; 11 bases align to TRBD1. J gave up 5 bases and V 8 bases, and 11 bases lay outside the gene matches. Per the germline V gene, CDR1 is SGHTA and CDR2 is FQGNSA. This CDR3 has 16 amino acids. The CDR3, as DNA: TGTGCCAGCTGCCAAACGGGGACAGGGGGTTATCAGCCCCAGCATTTT. It encodes CASCQTGTGGYQPQHF.

V is TRBV4-2 and J is TRBJ2-7; D perhaps matches TRBD2 (7 bases). Germline lookup yields CDR1 LGHNA and CDR2 YNFKEQ. This CDR3 contains 17 residues. Trimming took 3 bases from V and 1 from J, leaving 19 bases between them. CDR3 in amino acids: CASSHGGPSGVSYEQYF. The CDR3 nucleotides read TGTGCCAGCAGCCATGGGGGGCCTAGCGGCGTTTCCTACGAGCAGTACTTC.

This clonotype came up a few times. The gene calls are TRBV19 and TRBJ2-1, with 7 bases aligning to TRBD1. The CDR3 extends over 13 amino acids. V shed 11 bases, J shed 3 bases, and the junction held 7 bases outside the gene matches. Germline CDR1 and CDR2: LNHDA and SQIVND (reference sequence). This CDR3 reads CAARDRRYNEQFF. The DNA for the CDR3 is TGTGCCGCACGGGACAGACGCTACAATGAGCAGTTCTTC.

The chain has TRBV20-1 and TRBJ2-5; 7 bases fit TRBD1. The CDR3 totals 13 residues. The germline V gene encodes CDR1 DFQATT and CDR2 SNEGSKA (reference sequence). Trimming removed 5 bases from V and 6 bases from J; junction bases left unmatched: 9. The CDR3 DNA is TGCAGTGCTGGATTGACAGGGTCAAAGACCCAGTACTTC. Protein: CSAGLTGSKTQYF.

This clonotype was detected ten times or more. The rearrangement uses TRBV5-1 and TRBJ2-6, with a weak D call TRBD1 (6 bases). The CDR3 has 15 residues. The germline CDR1 and CDR2 sequences are SGHRS and YFSETQ. Trimming cost V 8 bases and J 0 bases, with 12 bases left between them. CDR3 sequence reads: CASTGHTSGANVLTF. In DNA form, the CDR3 reads TGCGCCAGTACGGGACATACCTCTGGGGCCAACGTCCTGACTTTC.

The chain employs TRBV20-1 and TRBJ2-2; TRBD1 matches 11 bases. CDR3 length equals 16 residues. Germline V lookup: CDR1 DFQATT, CDR2 SNEGSKA (reference sequence). V dropped 6 bases and J dropped 0; count of bases not matched to a gene: 6. CDR3 DNA sequence: TGCAGTGCGAGGACAGGGGGCTGGTCGAACACCGGGGAGCTGTTTTTT. Translated, it gives CSARTGGWSNTGELFF.

J is TRBJ2-1 and V is TRBV7-2; 8 nucleotides match TRBD2. The germline gives CDR1 SGHTA, CDR2 FQGNSA. With 1 base clipped from V and 8 bases from J, the junction kept 7 bases outside the gene matches. The CDR3 is 15 residues long. The CDR3 DNA is TGTGCCAGCAGCTTAGAACGGGGGGGCCGGGATGAGCAGTTCTTC. Its protein is CASSLERGGRDEQFF.

V and J are TRBV9 and TRBJ2-7; the D gene is possibly TRBD2 (7 bases). Trimming stripped 4 bases from V and 2 bases from J, with 19 bases between. In germline, CDR1 is SGDLS, CDR2 YYNGEE. The CDR3 loop spans 16 amino acids. The chain's CDR3 is CASSLGGGAGTYEQYF. The CDR3 region has the DNA TGTGCCAGCAGCCTAGGGGGGGGAGCTGGAACCTACGAGCAGTACTTC.

Ten or more counts support this clonotype. The chain uses TRBV7-2 and TRBJ2-3, with 7 bases lining up with TRBD2. J was trimmed by 1 base and V by 1 base; bases with no gene match: 2. The CDR3 is 15 residues long. In germline, CDR1 is SGHTA, CDR2 FQGNSA. CDR3 sequence reads: CASSLVRGGTDTQYF. The CDR3 DNA reads as TGTGCCAGCAGCTTAGTACGGGGGGGCACAGATACGCAGTATTTT.

This clonotype was seen repeatedly, ten times or more. The chain is built from TRBV12-3 or TRBV12-4 and TRBJ2-3; D call uncertain. Trimming removed 5 bases at V and 8 bases at J, with 14 bases between. CDR3 size: 13 residues. The CDR3: CASSLHRRPTQYF. The CDR3 DNA follows: TGTGCCAGCAGTCTCCACCGCCGGCCTACGCAGTATTTT.

This chain links TRBV6-2 or TRBV6-3 with TRBJ2-7; TRBD1 matches at 9 bases. V trimming: 5 bases; J trimming: 5 bases; junction bases outside the gene matches: 7. Germline V gene lookup returns CDR1 MNHEY and CDR2 SVGEGT. The CDR3 totals 14 residues. In DNA, the CDR3 is TGTGCCAGCAGTCGCTTACAGGGGGCGAACGAGCAGTACTTC. It translates to CASSRLQGANEQYF.

The rearrangement joins TRBV7-2 to TRBJ1-2; 10 bases are a match to TRBD1. Germline V gene data show CDR1 as SGHTA and CDR2 as FQGNSA. With V trimmed by 5 bases and J by 8 bases, 5 bases remained unmatched. The CDR3 totals 13 residues. This CDR3 is CASSTGTGEGYTF. The DNA of the CDR3 is TGTGCCAGCAGCACCGGGACAGGGGAAGGCTACACCTTC. Full variable domain (rest looked up from reference TRBV7-2 and TRBJ1-2): GAGVSQSPSNKVTEKGKDVELRCDPISGHTALYWYRQSLGQGLEFLIYFQGNSAPDKSGLPSDRFSAERTGGSVSTLTIQRTQQEDSAVYLCASSTGTGEGYTFGSGTRLTVV.

This clonotype was counted between two and nine times. V usage is TRBV18 and J usage is TRBJ1-4; the D is unclear. Trimming cost V 2 bases and J 3 bases, with 13 bases left between them. CDR3 length: 16 amino acids. Germline V gives CDR1 KGHSH, CDR2 LQKENI. The CDR3 is CASSPFVRTSNEKLFF. The CDR3 DNA is TGTGCCAGCTCACCATTCGTCCGGACTTCTAATGAAAAACTGTTTTTT. Filled out from reference TRBV18 and TRBJ1-4, the complete variable domain reads NAGVMQNPRHLVRRRGQEARLRCSPMKGHSHVYWYRQLPEEGLKFMVYLQKENIIDESGMPKERFSAEFPKEGPSILRIQQVVRGDSAAYFCASSPFVRTSNEKLFFGSGTQLSVL.

This clonotype has a handful of counts. The chain links TRBV6-1 to TRBJ1-1; 8 nucleotides line up with TRBD1. CDR3 length: 14 residues. The V and J ends lost 11 bases and 5 bases, in that order; junction bases with no gene match: 13. Germline CDR1 MNHNS, CDR2 SASEGT. Here the CDR3 DNA reads TGTGCCGCTCTCAGGGGGCCCGCAGAAACTGAAGCTTTCTTT. Translating it yields CAALRGPAETEAFF.

This clonotype was counted between two and nine times. The J gene is TRBJ2-1, the V gene TRBV7-7; unclear D gene. The V gene's germline CDR1 is SSHAT and CDR2 FNYEAQ (reference sequence). This CDR3 spans 15 amino acids. V dropped 2 bases and J dropped 0 bases, with 8 bases sitting between them. The CDR3 DNA sequence: TGTGCCAGCAGCTTATCCAGAGCCTCCTACAATGAGCAGTTCTTC. It encodes CASSLSRASYNEQFF.

This clonotype was seen a handful of times. The chain carries TRBV12-3 or TRBV12-4 and TRBJ1-5, with D maybe TRBD1 (5 bases). Trimming left V 2 bases short and J 7 bases short, with 15 bases between. CDR3 size: 15 residues. The CDR3 DNA sequence: TGTGCCAGCAGTTTAATGGGGGGTAGGGGACAGCCCCAGCATTTT. As protein: CASSLMGGRGQPQHF.

The chain carries TRBV6-5 and TRBJ1-1, with D maybe TRBD1 (6 bases). V shed 2 bases and J shed 4 bases, with 11 bases lying between them. The V gene's germline CDR1 is MNHEY and CDR2 SVGAGI. The CDR3 is made up of 14 amino acids. CDR3 protein: CASSYPGGATEAFF. The CDR3, as DNA: TGTGCCAGCAGTTACCCGGGGGGGGCCACTGAAGCTTTCTTT.

The chain employs TRBV12-3 or TRBV12-4 and TRBJ1-1; weak D call: TRBD1 (5 bases). This CDR3 has 14 residues. V was clipped by 7 bases and J by 7 bases, with 19 bases between them. CDR3 region: CASIDGGGFGEAFF. As DNA, the CDR3 is TGTGCCAGCATCGACGGGGGAGGGTTCGGTGAAGCTTTCTTT.

CDR3 sequence: CASSPKGELSSYNEQFF. CDR3 nucleotide sequence: TGTGCCAGCAGCCCCAAGGGGGAGCTTTCCTCCTACAATGAGCAGTTCTTC. This rearrangement joins TRBV7-9 to TRBJ2-1; D perhaps matches TRBD1 (6 bases). This CDR3 region has 17 residues. V dropped 5 bases and J dropped 0 bases, with 17 bases sitting between them. The germline V gene encodes CDR1 SEHNR and CDR2 FQNEAQ (reference sequence).

This clonotype was seen a few times. This chain links TRBV20-1 with TRBJ1-5; 8 positions match TRBD1. Trimming took 1 base from V and 2 from J; bases not matched to a gene: 1. CDR1 DFQATT and CDR2 SNEGSKA come from the germline V gene (reference sequence). CDR3 length: 14 residues. The CDR3 DNA sequence: TGCAGTGCTAGAGGGGGACAGGGCAATCAGCCCCAGCATTTT. Residues: CSARGGQGNQPQHF.